A single sample is the source of the 22 T cell receptor beta chains below, sequenced in a study of B cell selection in AIRE deficiency. Sorting defined conventional CD4 T cells as CD4+CD127+. Method: immunoSEQ multiplex PCR; TCRdb's copy keeps in-frame clones and lacks some. This table holds under 30,000 clones, about 95% found once. The specimen was CD4+CD127+ conventional T cells sorted from PBMCs. These receptors were collected from a human donor in good health.

The chain recombines TRBV7-6 with TRBJ2-1; the D gene is possibly TRBD2 (5 bases). Germline V lookup: CDR1 SGHVS, CDR2 FNYEAQ. V lost 5 bases and J 7 bases, leaving 15 bases between the germline ends. The CDR3 loop spans 14 amino acids. The CDR3 region is CASSHTRSGNEQFF. CDR3 nucleotide sequence: TGTGCCAGCAGCCACACGAGATCGGGGAATGAGCAGTTCTTC.

The genes are TRBV11-1 and TRBJ2-2, with 8 bases matching TRBD2. This CDR3 has 16 residues. The V and J ends lost 4 bases and 1 base, in that order; junction bases with no gene match: 5. Germline V gene data show CDR1 as SGHAT and CDR2 as FQDESV (reference sequence). The CDR3 DNA follows: TGTGCCAGCAGCTCCCGGGAGGGAATGAACACCGGGGAGCTGTTTTTT. It yields the protein CASSSREGMNTGELFF.

The V and J genes are TRBV6-1 and TRBJ1-3, with 7 nucleotides matching TRBD1. Germline CDR1 and CDR2: MNHNS and SASEGT. This CDR3 spans 15 amino acids. Trimming removed 5 bases from V and 0 bases from J; junction bases left unmatched: 4. This chain's CDR3 is CASSITGDSGNTIYF. In nucleotides, the CDR3 is TGTGCCAGCAGTATTACAGGGGACTCTGGAAACACCATATATTTT.

This clone was recorded once. Written as DNA, the CDR3 is TGTGCCAGCAGCACTGACGGGGAGGGAGGTGGCTACACCTTC. It specifies CASSTDGEGGGYTF. The V call is TRBV7-3, the J call TRBJ1-2, with D uncertain. The CDR3 has 14 residues. The V gene lost 5 bases and the J gene lost 7 bases, with 17 bases spanning the gap. CDR1 and CDR2 from the germline V gene are SGHTA and FQGTGA.

The rearrangement links TRBV6-1 to TRBJ1-6, with D possibly TRBD1 on 5 matching bases. The germline V gene has CDR1 MNHNS and CDR2 SASEGT. This CDR3 spans 13 amino acids. Trimming removed 10 bases at V and 6 bases at J, with 13 bases between. CDR3 region: CAIRQILNSPLHF. CDR3 DNA sequence: TGTGCCATTCGACAGATCCTTAATTCACCCCTCCACTTT.

This sequence joins TRBV7-2 and TRBJ1-5; D perhaps matches TRBD1 (5 bases). CDR1 is SGHTA and CDR2 is FQGNSA in the germline V gene. V dropped 5 bases and J dropped 0 bases, with 17 bases sitting between them. CDR3 length: 17 amino acids. The CDR3 reads CASSASTGPLSNQPQHF. CDR3 coding DNA: TGTGCCAGCAGCGCGTCCACGGGACCCCTTAGCAATCAGCCCCAGCATTTT.

This chain links TRBV28 with TRBJ1-1; D is uncertain. Germline V gene data show CDR1 as MDHEN and CDR2 as SYDVKM. V lost 3 bases and J 3 bases, leaving 8 bases between the germline ends. The CDR3 totals 13 residues. The CDR3 bases are TGTGCCAGCAGTTTGGTGGAAGACACTGAAGCTTTCTTT. It yields the protein CASSLVEDTEAFF.

This rearrangement joins TRBV14 to TRBJ2-3; D is possibly TRBD1 (5 bases). The V gene lost 4 bases and the J gene lost 4 bases, with 18 bases spanning the gap. The germline CDR1 and CDR2 sequences are SGHDN and FVKESK. The CDR3 runs to 16 residues. As DNA, the CDR3 is TGTGCCAGCAGCCCCTCTTTAGGGGTCTTAGCAGATACGCAGTATTTT. This translates into CASSPSLGVLADTQYF.

This CDR3 reads CASSPPYRVFQETQYF. The DNA for the CDR3 is TGTGCCAGTAGTCCCCCGTACAGGGTTTTTCAAGAGACCCAGTACTTC. The rearrangement joins TRBV19 to TRBJ2-5, with D possibly TRBD1 on 6 matching bases. CDR1 is LNHDA and CDR2 is SQIVND in the germline V gene (reference sequence). This CDR3 contains 16 residues. V shed 5 bases and J shed 2 bases, with 18 bases lying between them.

A single count supports this clone. V is TRBV20-1 and J is TRBJ2-1, with unresolved D. The germline V and J ends were trimmed by 1 base and 6 bases, with 4 bases remaining between them. The CDR3 length is 11 residues. CDR1 and CDR2 (germline): DFQATT, SNEGSKA (reference sequence). This CDR3 is CSARGGNEQFF. CDR3 coding DNA: TGCAGTGCTAGAGGCGGCAATGAGCAGTTCTTC.

A single count supports this clone. The rearrangement joins TRBV5-1 to TRBJ2-3; weak D call: TRBD1 (5 bases). The germline V and J ends were trimmed by 4 bases and 2 bases, with 8 bases remaining between them. The CDR3 has 13 residues. Germline loops: CDR1 SGHRS, CDR2 YFSETQ. CDR3 in amino acids: CASSQGSTDTQYF. For the CDR3, the DNA is TGCGCCAGCAGCCAGGGCTCCACAGATACGCAGTATTTT.

This chain joins TRBV7-8 and TRBJ2-1; a possible D gene is TRBD2 (7 bases). This CDR3 is built from 15 residues. V lost 3 bases and J lost 8, with 17 bases in between. Germline V gene lookup returns CDR1 SGHVS and CDR2 FQNEAQ. CDR3 nucleotide sequence: TGTGCCAGCAGCTTGGGGGGGGGCTGGTTCTATGAGCAGTTCTTC. Translation gives CASSLGGGWFYEQFF.

CDR3 in DNA: TGTGCCAGCAGTTCAACCGGGACAGGGGGGTCCTACGAGCAGTACTTC. Amino acids: CASSSTGTGGSYEQYF. This sequence joins TRBV6-5 and TRBJ2-7; 11 nucleotides align to TRBD1. The CDR3 is made up of 16 amino acids. The junction had 6 bases not matched to a gene; V was cut back by 4 bases and J by 1 base. Germline lookup yields CDR1 MNHEY and CDR2 SVGAGI.

In this sample, this clone turned up once. This CDR3 is CASSPQGNEKLFF. Written as DNA, the CDR3 is TGTGCCAGCTCACCACAGGGTAATGAAAAACTGTTTTTT. The J gene is TRBJ1-4, the V gene TRBV18, with D unclear. The germline V and J ends were trimmed by 1 base and 4 bases, with 4 bases remaining between them. The CDR3 covers 13 residues. CDR1 and CDR2 from the germline V gene are KGHSH and LQKENI.

The chain recombines TRBV2 with TRBJ1-1; maybe TRBD1 (5 bases). The V end was cut by 10 bases, the J end by 4 bases, with 13 bases between. This CDR3 contains 12 residues. Looked up from germline, CDR1 is SNHLY and CDR2 is FYNNEI. In DNA form, the CDR3 reads TGTGCCACGGGACCAAGGGGCACTGAAGCTTTCTTT. Amino acid sequence: CATGPRGTEAFF.

This chain uses TRBV19 with TRBJ2-5, with 9 bases aligning to TRBD2. The junction had 4 bases not matched to a gene; V was cut back by 6 bases and J by 5 bases. The CDR3 totals 13 residues. CDR1 is LNHDA and CDR2 is SQIVND in the germline V gene (reference sequence). The CDR3 sequence: CASRQAGGETQYF. The CDR3 nucleotides are TGTGCCAGTAGACAAGCGGGAGGTGAGACCCAGTACTTC.

The genes are TRBV2 and TRBJ1-3; D is undetermined. Per the germline V gene, CDR1 is SNHLY and CDR2 is FYNNEI. The CDR3 is 15 amino acids. Trimming removed 5 bases from V and 0 bases from J, with 11 bases in between. The CDR3 DNA reads TGTGCCAGCAGTTTCACCGGAACCTCTGGAAACACCATATATTTT. Translation gives CASSFTGTSGNTIYF.

The chain links TRBV10-3 to TRBJ2-1; tentative D call: TRBD1 (5 bases). With 0 bases removed from V and 6 bases from J, the gap between germline ends came to 9 bases. The CDR3 is made up of 14 amino acids. The germline gives CDR1 ENHRY, CDR2 SYGVKD. Here the CDR3 DNA reads TGTGCCATCAGTGAGTCCCGCCAGGGCAATGAGCAGTTCTTC. The encoded protein is CAISESRQGNEQFF.

The V call is TRBV4-1, the J call TRBJ2-5; a possible D gene is TRBD2 (5 bases). The CDR3 is made up of 15 amino acids. Per the germline V gene, CDR1 is MGHRA and CDR2 is YSYEKL. Trimming removed 1 base from V and 5 bases from J, with 14 bases in between. The CDR3, as DNA: TGCGCCAGCAGCCAAGTTGGACTCCCCGGCGAGACCCAGTACTTC. Its protein product is CASSQVGLPGETQYF.

This chain connects TRBV5-4 to TRBJ1-4; TRBD1 is a possible D gene (5 bases). V was cut by 4 bases and J by 4 bases, with 14 bases left in between. The length of the CDR3 is 15 residues. The germline CDR1 and CDR2 sequences are SGHNT and YYREEE (reference sequence). In nucleotides, the CDR3 is TGTGCCAGCAGCCTACCGACGGGGGGTAATGAAAAACTGTTTTTT. Amino acids: CASSLPTGGNEKLFF.

The chain employs TRBV4-1 and TRBJ1-5; no firm D call. This CDR3 has 15 residues. V lost 6 bases and J lost 4, with 16 bases in between. Germline assignment: CDR1 MGHRA and CDR2 YSYEKL. The CDR3 DNA follows: TGCGCCAGCAGACTGACCCCAGCTCAAAATCAGCCCCAGCATTTT. Residues: CASRLTPAQNQPQHF.

The rearrangement joins TRBV5-6 to TRBJ2-5, with 10 bases identical to TRBD2. The junction had 4 bases not matched to a gene; V was cut back by 2 bases and J by 3 bases. The germline V gene encodes CDR1 SGHDT and CDR2 YYEEEE. There are 15 residues in the CDR3. As DNA, the CDR3 is TGTGCCAGCAGCTTAATTCTAGCGGGAGAAGAGACCCAGTACTTC. Encoded protein: CASSLILAGEETQYF.